This TCR beta chain was retrieved from a study of shared clonotypes between healthy human individuals. TCRdb's copy holds only in-frame clones and misses some; the assay was immunoSEQ multiplex PCR. The data hold about 700,000 clones, with 92% observed a single time. V was pared by 5 bases and J by 1 base, with 12 bases of the junction left unmatched. This CDR3 comprises 18 residues. The germline CDR1 and CDR2 sequences are SGHAT and FQNNGV. CD8 cells regarded as naive lacked CD45RO, were positively chosen for CCR7, and omitted terminally differentiated effector memory CD45RA+ cells. Nashville, Tennessee was home to all donors, each a Caucasian adult.

The material sequenced was naive CD8+ T cells sorted from blood. The chain has TRBV11-2 and TRBJ2-5; 11 positions match TRBD2. The sequence was collected from a man aged 30-40 years in good health. CDR3 sequence reads: CASSRPSGRWYGQETQYF. The CDR3 DNA reads as TGTGCCAGCAGCCGGCCTAGCGGGAGGTGGTATGGCCAAGAGACCCAGTACTTC. The complete variable domain, with remaining parts taken from reference TRBV11-2 and TRBJ2-5, reads EAGVAQSPRYKIIEKRQSVAFWCNPISGHATLYWYQQILGQGPKLLIQFQNNGVVDDSQLPKDRFSAERLKGVDSTLKIQPAKLEDSAVYLCASSRPSGRWYGQETQYFGPGTRLLVL.